These 16 T cell receptor beta chains originate from one sample sequenced in a study of shared clonotypes between healthy human individuals. CD8 cells classed as naive were CD45RO-negative and positively selected for CCR7, excluding terminally differentiated effector memory CD45RA+ cells. Some clones are missing from TCRdb's copy, which holds only in-frame ones; the method was immunoSEQ multiplex PCR. The table shows under 850,000 clones, with 80% to 95% occurring only once. The sample was naive CD8+ T cells sorted from blood. Receptors originate from a man between 25 and 39 years old in good health.

V is TRBV7-8 and J is TRBJ2-7; 13 bases are shared with TRBD2. CDR3 size: 18 residues. Germline CDR1 is SGHVS and CDR2 is FQNEAQ. V shed 6 bases and J 2 bases; nucleotides not matched to a gene: 13. The CDR3, as DNA: TGTGCCAGCAGACCCGTTCGTTTCGGACTAGCGGGGGCCTACGAGCAGTACTTC. Amino acids: CASRPVRFGLAGAYEQYF.

This chain connects TRBV29-1 to TRBJ2-1; maybe TRBD2 (6 bases). The CDR3 spans 16 residues. Trimming shortened V by 5 bases and J by 8 bases, and 25 bases separated the two germline ends. Per germline, CDR1 SQVTM and CDR2 ANQGSEA. The CDR3 spells CSVTLVATGVGDEQFF. CDR3 nucleotide sequence: TGCAGCGTTACCCTAGTTGCGACGGGAGTAGGCGATGAGCAGTTCTTC.

V gene TRBV7-8 combines with J gene TRBJ2-7; D gene ambiguous. Per the germline V gene, CDR1 is SGHVS and CDR2 is FQNEAQ. Trimming took off 5 bases at V and 7 bases at J, with 21 bases between the two ends. The CDR3 spans 15 residues. The CDR3 is CASSQGRLVQLEQYF. In DNA form, the CDR3 reads TGTGCCAGCAGCCAAGGACGACTGGTCCAGCTGGAGCAGTACTTC. The entire variable domain, with the rest obtained from reference TRBV7-8 and TRBJ2-7, is as follows: GAGVSQSPRYKVAKRGQDVALRCDPISGHVSLFWYQQALGQGPEFLTYFQNEAQLDKSGLPSDRFFAERPEGSVSTLKIQRTQQEDSAVYLCASSQGRLVQLEQYFGPGTRLTVT.

The CDR3: CASSDFLALENGQPQHF. CDR3 bases: TGCGCCAGCAGTGATTTTCTGGCTCTAGAAAATGGACAGCCCCAGCATTTT. The chain recombines TRBV10-2 with TRBJ1-5, with no clear D. The length of the CDR3 is 17 residues. Per the germline V gene, CDR1 is WSHSY and CDR2 is SAAADI. Trimming took 3 bases from V and 7 from J, leaving 22 bases between them.

Details on this clone: The sample contains more than one DNA sequence encoding this CDR3. The CDR3 reads CASSGGYEQYF. The DNA of the CDR3 is TGTGCCAGCTCCGGAGGTTACGAGCAGTACTTC. The chain employs TRBV6-5 and TRBJ2-7; weak D call: TRBD2 (5 bases). Germline V lookup: CDR1 MNHEY, CDR2 SVGAGI. V was trimmed by 8 bases and J by 4 bases, leaving 9 bases between them. This CDR3 has 11 amino acids.

The chain employs TRBV7-9 and TRBJ2-1, with 7 bases fitting TRBD2. The length of the CDR3 is 17 residues. V was clipped by 1 base and J by 1 base; unmatched bases: 7. Germline values: CDR1 SEHNR, CDR2 FQNEAQ (reference sequence). CDR3: CASSLVPSGRSYNEQFF. The CDR3 DNA reads as TGTGCCAGCAGCTTAGTTCCTAGCGGAAGATCCTACAATGAGCAGTTCTTC.

Here the CDR3 reads CASSLLARMGLAGQETQYF. In nucleotides, the CDR3 is TGTGCCAGCAGCTTACTCGCAAGAATGGGACTAGCGGGCCAAGAGACCCAGTACTTC. The chain has TRBV7-9 and TRBJ2-5, with 12 bases that match TRBD2. V was clipped by 2 bases and J by 1 base; unmatched bases: 11. Germline-derived CDR1 and CDR2 are SEHNR and FQNEAQ (reference sequence). This CDR3 contains 19 residues. The variable domain in full, with the rest retrieved from reference TRBV7-9 and TRBJ2-5, is DTGVSQNPRHKITKRGQNVTFRCDPISEHNRLYWYRQTLGQGPEFLTYFQNEAQLEKSRLLSDRFSAERPKGSFSTLEIQRTEQGDSAMYLCASSLLARMGLAGQETQYFGPGTRLLVL.

The chain joins TRBV28 to TRBJ1-5; D ambiguous. The V end lost 6 bases, the J end lost 2 bases, and 14 bases lay between the germline ends. The V gene's germline CDR1 is MDHEN and CDR2 SYDVKM. The CDR3 has 15 residues. The CDR3, as DNA: TGTGCCAGCAGCTCTGATCTGATTGGCAATCAGCCCCAGCATTTT. Its protein is CASSSDLIGNQPQHF.

The chain uses TRBV11-3 and TRBJ2-7, with 9 nucleotides matching TRBD1. The CDR3 is 14 residues long. V shed 1 base, J shed 6 bases, and the junction held 4 bases outside the gene matches. Germline-derived CDR1 and CDR2 are SGHNT and YENEEA. The CDR3, as DNA: TGTGCCAGCAGCTTAGCAGGACAGGGGAGCGAGCAGTACTTC. This codes for CASSLAGQGSEQYF.

The chain uses TRBV7-9 and TRBJ2-7; 7 positions agree with TRBD2. J gave up 12 bases and V 2 bases, and 22 bases lay outside the gene matches. The germline V gene has CDR1 SEHNR and CDR2 FQNEAQ (reference sequence). The CDR3 is made up of 17 amino acids. CDR3 amino acids: CASSLLYPTSSGLPAYF. CDR3 DNA: TGTGCCAGCAGCTTACTTTACCCGACTAGCTCCGGCCTTCCCGCGTACTTC.

This chain links TRBV27 with TRBJ2-3; 7 bases line up with TRBD1. Germline CDR1 is MNHEY and CDR2 is SMNVEV (reference sequence). J lost 7 bases, V lost 5 bases, and 12 bases had no gene match. The length of the CDR3 is 15 residues. The CDR3 sequence is CASSPRTGDLYTQYF. The CDR3 region has the DNA TGTGCCAGCAGTCCTCGGACAGGTGACCTATATACGCAGTATTTT.

The chain employs TRBV7-9 and TRBJ2-7; 12 bases line up with TRBD2. V gave up 5 bases and J gave up 2 bases; unmatched junction bases: 4. The CDR3 loop spans 15 amino acids. Germline V lookup: CDR1 SEHNR, CDR2 FQNEAQ (reference sequence). CDR3 loop: CASSASSGRAYEQYF. The CDR3 coding sequence is TGTGCCAGCAGCGCCTCTAGCGGGAGGGCCTACGAGCAGTACTTC.

The chain joins TRBV13 to TRBJ2-3; 9 nucleotides align to TRBD2. CDR1 and CDR2 (germline): PRHDT, FYEKMQ (reference sequence). This CDR3 region has 16 residues. The V gene end was trimmed by 4 bases and the J gene end by 6 bases; junction bases not matched to a gene: 11. CDR3 amino acids: CASSSHSGSWRDTQYF. The CDR3 coding sequence is TGTGCCAGCAGCTCCCATAGCGGGAGTTGGCGGGATACGCAGTATTTT.

This chain connects TRBV25-1 to TRBJ1-1; 7 nucleotides line up with TRBD1. Losses at the gene ends were 2 bases for V and 8 bases for J; bases not matched to a gene: 2. The CDR3 loop spans 12 amino acids. The germline gives CDR1 MGHDK, CDR2 SYGVNS. CDR3 region: CASSEQGGEAFF. CDR3 bases: TGTGCCAGCAGTGAACAGGGGGGGGAAGCTTTCTTT.

The chain is built from TRBV11-3 and TRBJ2-7; TRBD2 agrees at 10 bases. The J segment lost 2 bases and the V segment lost 7 bases, leaving 8 bases of the junction unmatched. Germline CDR1 and CDR2: SGHNT and YENEEA. The CDR3 spans 15 residues. For the CDR3, the DNA is TGTGCCAGCATGCTAGCGGGAGAATGGGCCTACGAGCAGTACTTC. Residues: CASMLAGEWAYEQYF.

This chain joins TRBV7-9 and TRBJ2-7; 7 bases map to TRBD2. This CDR3 has 17 residues. Germline V gene data show CDR1 as SEHNR and CDR2 as FQNEAQ (reference sequence). V lost 5 bases to trimming and J lost 3 bases; unmatched junction nucleotides: 16. This CDR3 is CASSPSIAGTNNYEQYF. As DNA, the CDR3 is TGTGCCAGCAGCCCTAGCATAGCAGGGACTAATAACTACGAGCAGTACTTC.